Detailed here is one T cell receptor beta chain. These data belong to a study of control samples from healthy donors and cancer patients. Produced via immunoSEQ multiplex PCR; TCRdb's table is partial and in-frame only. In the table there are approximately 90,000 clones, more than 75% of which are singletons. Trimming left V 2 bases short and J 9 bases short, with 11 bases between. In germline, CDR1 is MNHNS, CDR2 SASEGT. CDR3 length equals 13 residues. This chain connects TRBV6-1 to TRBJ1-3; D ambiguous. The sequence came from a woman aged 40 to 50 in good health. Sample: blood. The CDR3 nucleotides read TGTGCCAGCAGTGAACCCGGTGTTATCACCATATATTTT. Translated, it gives CASSEPGVITIYF.